This is a list of T cell receptor beta chains from one sample in a study of response to subunit inactivated influenza vaccine. TCRdb re-called the RT-PCR reads through MiXCR, storing one row per CDR3 protein. The sample holds 400,000 to 550,000 distinct CDR3 sequences; 25% are singletons and the top ten take 1.9%. The source was CD4+ T cells sorted from PBMCs, collected 5 days after vaccination. All receptors derive from a man aged 50-59 years who received an inactivated influenza vaccine. The CDR3 runs from the conserved cysteine through the conserved F or W. D genes are given only for firm matches. Clone size is shown for a subset of rows, as once, few, many or a class of expanded clone.

CDR3	DNA	V	D	J	size
CSGDRDYEQYF	TGCAGTGGGGACAGGGACTACGAGCAGTACTTC	TRBV20-1	TRBD1	TRBJ2-7	NA
CASSLSRGRSYNSPLHF	TGTGCCAGCAGTTTATCTCGGGGACGCTCCTATAATTCACCCCTCCACTTT	TRBV27	NA	TRBJ1-6	few
CASSQGTGGHNEQFF	TGCGCCAGCAGCCAAGGGACAGGGGGACACAATGAGCAGTTCTTC	TRBV4-3	TRBD1	TRBJ2-1	NA
CASSPALLAGTYNEQFF	TGTGCCAGCAGTCCGGCCCTACTAGCGGGAACCTACAATGAGCAGTTCTTC	TRBV12-3/TRBV12-4	TRBD2	TRBJ2-1	NA
CASTGTGNQPQHF	TGTGCCAGCACCGGCACAGGGAACCAGCCCCAGCATTTT	TRBV12-3/TRBV12-4	NA	TRBJ1-5	NA
CASSYSRRLNTEAFF	TGTGCCAGTAGTTACTCACGAAGATTGAACACTGAAGCTTTCTTT	TRBV19	NA	TRBJ1-1	NA
CASSTIDSSYEQYF	TGTGCCAGCAGTACAATCGACAGTTCCTACGAGCAGTACTTC	TRBV12-3/TRBV12-4	NA	TRBJ2-7	NA
CASRKPGLAGGGEQFF	TGTGCCAGCAGAAAACCGGGACTAGCGGGAGGCGGTGAGCAGTTCTTC	TRBV12-3/TRBV12-4	TRBD2	TRBJ2-1	NA
CASSLWLGETQYF	TGTGCCAGCAGCTTATGGCTAGGGGAGACCCAGTACTTC	TRBV11-2	NA	TRBJ2-5	many
CASSRSGRAYNEQFF	TGTGCCAGCAGCCGTAGCGGGAGGGCCTACAATGAGCAGTTCTTC	TRBV12-3/TRBV12-4	TRBD2	TRBJ2-1	few
CASSLRVHSGYTF	TGTGCCAGCAGCTTGAGAGTCCATAGTGGCTACACCTTC	TRBV27	NA	TRBJ1-2	NA
CSAGDGRTFHEQYF	TGCAGTGCAGGGGACGGCAGGACCTTCCACGAGCAGTACTTC	TRBV20-1	NA	TRBJ2-7	NA
CATSPGTNQPQHF	TGTGCCACCAGTCCGGGAACCAATCAGCCCCAGCATTTT	TRBV24-1	NA	TRBJ1-5	few
CASSYGPALPDTQYF	TGTGCCAGCAGCTACGGACCGGCCTTGCCGGATACGCAGTATTTT	TRBV6-5	NA	TRBJ2-3	few
CSARDRLRRQDTGELFF	TGCAGTGCTAGAGATAGGTTACGCAGACAAGACACCGGGGAGCTGTTTTTT	TRBV20-1	NA	TRBJ2-2	few
CSARASGVWTGELFF	TGCAGTGCTAGGGCTAGCGGGGTTTGGACCGGGGAGCTGTTTTTT	TRBV20-1	TRBD2	TRBJ2-2	NA
CASSQSSEQYF	TGTGCCAGCAGCCAATCCTCCGAGCAGTACTTC	TRBV14	NA	TRBJ2-7	many
CASSQDQADSYEQYF	TGCGCCAGCAGCCAAGATCAGGCAGACTCCTACGAGCAGTACTTC	TRBV4-1	NA	TRBJ2-7	few
CASSNRQGGQPQHF	TGTGCCAGCAGCAACCGACAGGGCGGCCAGCCCCAGCATTTT	TRBV5-6	TRBD1	TRBJ1-5	once
CASSLVEGGYNEQFF	TGCGCCAGCAGCTTGGTTGAGGGGGGCTACAATGAGCAGTTCTTC	TRBV5-1	NA	TRBJ2-1	NA
CASRPSGGETQYF	TGTGCCAGCAGACCGTCCGGGGGAGAGACCCAGTACTTC	TRBV6-2/TRBV6-3	NA	TRBJ2-5	few
CASSYSLNNSPLHF	TGTGCCAGCAGTTACTCGTTGAATAATTCACCCCTCCACTTT	TRBV6-5	NA	TRBJ1-6	NA
CASSLAPGQGKETQYF	TGTGCCAGCAGCTTAGCGCCGGGACAGGGAAAAGAGACCCAGTACTTC	TRBV7-2	TRBD1	TRBJ2-5	NA
CSVRQGVPQETQYF	TGCAGTGTCCGCCAGGGGGTCCCCCAAGAGACCCAGTACTTC	TRBV20-1	TRBD1	TRBJ2-5	NA
CASSYSVTRESPLHF	TGTGCCAGCAGTTACTCGGTTACGAGGGAGTCACCCCTCCACTTT	TRBV6-5	NA	TRBJ1-6	NA
CASSRGQGGGEQFF	TGCGCCAGCAGCAGAGGGCAAGGGGGGGGTGAGCAGTTCTTC	TRBV5-1	NA	TRBJ2-1	few
CASRGLAGGFTGELFF	TGTGCCAGCAGGGGACTAGCGGGAGGGTTCACCGGGGAGCTGTTTTTT	TRBV6-1	TRBD2	TRBJ2-2	few
CASSLYGGGTEAFF	TGTGCCAGCAGCTTGTATGGGGGCGGCACTGAAGCTTTCTTT	TRBV5-5	NA	TRBJ1-1	NA
CASSLAPVGTRNWFGEQFF	TGTGCCAGCAGCTTAGCGCCCGTAGGGACTAGAAATTGGTTTGGTGAGCAGTTCTTC	TRBV11-1	TRBD2	TRBJ2-1	few
CASSDGTGQFF	TGTGCCAGCAGTGACGGGACAGGGCAGTTCTTC	TRBV6-2/TRBV6-3	TRBD1	TRBJ2-1	NA
CASSLQTGGFNSPLHF	TGCGCCAGCAGCTTGCAGACAGGGGGCTTTAATTCACCCCTCCACTTT	TRBV5-1	TRBD1	TRBJ1-6	NA
CASSQDVNANEQFF	TGCGCCAGCAGCCAAGATGTCAATGCGAATGAGCAGTTCTTC	TRBV4-3	NA	TRBJ2-1	few
CASNALNTEAFF	TGTGCCAGCAATGCGTTAAACACTGAAGCTTTCTTT	TRBV12-3/TRBV12-4	NA	TRBJ1-1	NA
CASSLVAGNSYEQYF	TGTGCCAGCAGCTTAGTGGCGGGGAACTCCTACGAGCAGTACTTC	TRBV7-2	NA	TRBJ2-7	few